These 4 T cell receptor beta chains were sequenced from one sample in a study of CD8 T cells in ankylosing spondylitis. General study findings and limits: Blood from ankylosing spondylitis patients appeared to carry a characteristic eight-variant TCR beta motif.

TCRdb independently ran MiXCR on the 5' RACE reads; one entry per CDR3 protein. This table holds 700,000 to 1,000,000 distinct CDR3 sequences, 10% to 15% found once. Antigens of these TCRs are unknown. Input material: blood, either unsorted or a sorted T cell fraction (not recorded which). Receptors were obtained from a male donor with ankylosing spondylitis.

The rearrangement uses TRBV28 and TRBJ2-2, with D possibly TRBD1 on 6 matching bases. V was shortened by 6 bases and J by 4 bases, with 18 bases between the two germline ends. This CDR3 comprises 16 residues. From germline, CDR1 is MDHEN and CDR2 SYDVKM. CDR3 protein: CASRSSGQGSTGELFF. CDR3 DNA sequence: TGTGCCAGCAGATCGAGTGGGCAGGGGAGCACCGGGGAGCTGTTTTTT.

The chain recombines TRBV6-1 with TRBJ2-1; no definite D call. The length of the CDR3 is 14 residues. From germline, CDR1 is MNHNS and CDR2 SASEGT. V lost 7 bases and J lost 7, with 17 bases in between. CDR3 sequence reads: CASTLAAAPNEQFF. CDR3 sequence (DNA): TGTGCCAGCACATTGGCGGCAGCTCCTAATGAGCAGTTCTTC.

The genes are TRBV5-1 and TRBJ2-4, with D perhaps being TRBD1 or TRBD2 (6 bases each). CDR1 is SGHRS and CDR2 is YFSETQ in the germline V gene. The CDR3 totals 15 residues. V lost 1 base and J 8 bases, leaving 16 bases between the germline ends. CDR3 sequence: CASSLSDRSGDIQYF. In nucleotides, the CDR3 is TGCGCCAGCAGCTTGTCTGACAGGTCGGGGGACATTCAGTACTTC.

The rearrangement links TRBV7-3 to TRBJ2-3; D ambiguous. The CDR3 is made up of 15 amino acids. The V end was cut by 0 bases, the J end by 4 bases, with 11 bases between. Germline loops: CDR1 SGHTA, CDR2 FQGTGA. CDR3 nucleotide sequence: TGTGCCAGCAGCTTAACAGGGCTTTTAGCAGATACGCAGTATTTT. Translating gives CASSLTGLLADTQYF.